The clone carrying this T cell receptor beta chain was seen a single time. Its antigen is as yet unknown. This sample stems from a study of CD4 T cells in relation to SARS-CoV-2 and coronaviruses. Here immunoSEQ multiplex PCR was the method, and the copy in TCRdb shows in-frame clones only, minus some. The repertoire includes around 35,000 clones, roughly 84% of them detected once, and approximately 4.5% sits in the top ten. Germline lookup yields CDR1 SGHVS and CDR2 FQNEAQ. The V end lost 3 bases, the J end lost 5 bases, and 8 bases lay between the germline ends. This CDR3 is 13 amino acids long. The sample taken for sequencing was naive CD4+ T cells from PBMCs, cultured in vitro. Sample subset: naive CD4+ T cells isolated by negative enrichment. This sequence joins TRBV7-8 and TRBJ1-5; possibly TRBD1 for D (6 bases). The receptor comes from an adult with COVID-19. CDR3 amino acids: CASSLQGYQPQHF. The CDR3 DNA reads as TGTGCCAGCAGCTTGCAGGGGTATCAGCCCCAGCATTTT.